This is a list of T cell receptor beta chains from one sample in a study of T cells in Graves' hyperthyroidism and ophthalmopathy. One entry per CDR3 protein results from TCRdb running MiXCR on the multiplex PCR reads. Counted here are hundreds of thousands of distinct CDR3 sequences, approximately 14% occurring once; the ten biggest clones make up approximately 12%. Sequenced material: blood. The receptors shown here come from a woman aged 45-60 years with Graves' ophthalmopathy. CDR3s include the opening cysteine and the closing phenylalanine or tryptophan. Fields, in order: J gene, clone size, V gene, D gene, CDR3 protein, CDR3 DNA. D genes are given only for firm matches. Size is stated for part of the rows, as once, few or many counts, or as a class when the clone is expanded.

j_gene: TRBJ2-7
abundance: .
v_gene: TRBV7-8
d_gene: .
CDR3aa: CASSYSLSLISYEQYF
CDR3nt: TGTGCCAGCAGCTACTCCCTGAGCTTAATTTCCTACGAGCAGTACTTC

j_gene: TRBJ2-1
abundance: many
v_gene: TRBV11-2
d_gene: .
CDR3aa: CASSLNRPLHNEQFF
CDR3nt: TGTGCCAGCAGCTTAAACAGACCCCTTCACAATGAGCAGTTCTTC

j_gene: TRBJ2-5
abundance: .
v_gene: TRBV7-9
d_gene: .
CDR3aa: CASSPSRVLTQYF
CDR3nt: TGTGCCAGCAGCCCGAGCCGGGTGTTGACCCAGTACTTC

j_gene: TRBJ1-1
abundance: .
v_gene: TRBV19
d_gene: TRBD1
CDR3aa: CASSIRVGTGDIAEAFF
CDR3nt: TGTGCCAGTAGTATAAGGGTCGGGACAGGGGATATCGCTGAAGCTTTCTTT

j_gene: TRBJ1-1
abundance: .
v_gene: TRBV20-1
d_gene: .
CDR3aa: CSARVFGVNTEAFF
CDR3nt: TGCAGTGCTAGGGTTTTCGGAGTGAACACTGAAGCTTTCTTT

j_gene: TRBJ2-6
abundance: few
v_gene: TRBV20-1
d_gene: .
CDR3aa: CSAPSVYSGANVLTF
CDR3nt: TGCAGTGCTCCCAGCGTATACTCTGGGGCCAACGTCCTGACTTTC

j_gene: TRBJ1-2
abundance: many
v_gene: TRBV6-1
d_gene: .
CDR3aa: CASSEAPGRTDYGYTF
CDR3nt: TGTGCCAGCAGTGAAGCCCCGGGACGAACCGACTATGGCTACACCTTC

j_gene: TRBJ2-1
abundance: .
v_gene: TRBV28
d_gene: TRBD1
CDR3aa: CASSYRTGPGRNNEQFF
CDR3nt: TGTGCCAGCAGTTACAGGACAGGGCCCGGACGGAACAATGAGCAGTTCTTC

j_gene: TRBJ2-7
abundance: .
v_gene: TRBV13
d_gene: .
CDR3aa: CASSLGSGYSSYEQYF
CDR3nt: TGTGCCAGCAGCTTAGGTTCCGGATACAGCTCCTACGAGCAGTACTTC

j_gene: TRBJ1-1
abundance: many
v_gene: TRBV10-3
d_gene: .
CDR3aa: CAISDGLNTEAFF
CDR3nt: TGTGCCATCAGTGACGGTTTGAACACTGAAGCTTTCTTT

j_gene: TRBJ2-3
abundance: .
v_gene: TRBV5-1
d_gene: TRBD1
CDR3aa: CASRRQGESTDTQYF
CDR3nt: TGCGCCAGCAGACGACAGGGTGAGAGCACAGATACGCAGTATTTT

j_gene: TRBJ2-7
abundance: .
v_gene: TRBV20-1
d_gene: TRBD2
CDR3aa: CSALSGARVNEQYF
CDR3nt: TGCAGTGCCCTAAGCGGGGCGCGGGTAAACGAGCAGTACTTC

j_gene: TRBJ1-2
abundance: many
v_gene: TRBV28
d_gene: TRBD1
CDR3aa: CASRNTGGNYGYTF
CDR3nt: TGTGCCAGCAGAAATACAGGGGGCAACTATGGCTACACCTTC

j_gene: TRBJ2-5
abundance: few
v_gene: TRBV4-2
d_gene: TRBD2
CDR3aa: CASSQGTSGRWQETQYF
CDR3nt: TGTGCCAGCAGCCAAGGGACTAGCGGGAGGTGGCAAGAGACCCAGTACTTC

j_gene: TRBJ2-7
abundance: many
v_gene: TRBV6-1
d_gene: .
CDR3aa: CASSELRDIYEQYF
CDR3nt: TGTGCCAGCAGTGAACTCAGGGATATCTACGAGCAGTACTTC

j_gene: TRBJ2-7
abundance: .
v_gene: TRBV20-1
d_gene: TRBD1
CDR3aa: CSARSYPGQGAREQYF
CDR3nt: TGCAGTGCTAGATCTTACCCGGGACAGGGGGCGAGGGAGCAGTACTTC

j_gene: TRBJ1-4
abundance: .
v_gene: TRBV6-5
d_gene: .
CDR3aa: CASNYVRDNEKLFF
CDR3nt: TGTGCCAGCAATTACGTAAGGGATAATGAAAAACTGTTTTTT

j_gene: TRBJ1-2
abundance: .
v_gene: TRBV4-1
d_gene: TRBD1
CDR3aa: CASSQPLTGGATDGYTF
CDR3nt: TGCGCCAGCAGCCAACCCCTGACAGGGGGCGCGACCGATGGCTACACCTTC

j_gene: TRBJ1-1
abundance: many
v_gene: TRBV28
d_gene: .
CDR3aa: CASSQQAPKTEAFF
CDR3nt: TGTGCCAGCAGTCAACAGGCCCCAAAGACTGAAGCTTTCTTT

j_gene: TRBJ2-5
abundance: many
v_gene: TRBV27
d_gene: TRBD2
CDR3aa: CASSVHGRHPQETQYF
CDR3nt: TGTGCCAGCAGCGTACACGGGAGGCACCCCCAAGAGACCCAGTACTTC

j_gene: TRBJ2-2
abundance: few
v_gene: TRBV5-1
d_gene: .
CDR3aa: CASSLDQGRLFF
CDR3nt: TGCGCCAGCAGCTTAGACCAGGGGAGACTGTTTTTT

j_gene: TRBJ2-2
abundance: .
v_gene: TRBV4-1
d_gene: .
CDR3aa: CASSQTTGIRNAGELFF
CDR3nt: TGCGCCAGCAGCCAGACAACAGGGATCCGTAACGCCGGGGAGCTGTTTTTT

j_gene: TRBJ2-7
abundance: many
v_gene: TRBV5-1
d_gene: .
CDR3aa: CASSPTRSYEQYF
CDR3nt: TGCGCCAGCAGCCCGACACGTTCCTACGAGCAGTACTTC

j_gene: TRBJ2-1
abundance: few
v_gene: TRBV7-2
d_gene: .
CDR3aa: CARTRENENNEQFF
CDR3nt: TGTGCCAGGACACGGGAGAATGAAAACAATGAGCAGTTCTTC

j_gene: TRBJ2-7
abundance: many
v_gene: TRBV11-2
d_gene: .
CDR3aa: CASSRGELNYEQYF
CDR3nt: TGTGCCAGCAGCAGGGGCGAACTCAACTACGAGCAGTACTTC

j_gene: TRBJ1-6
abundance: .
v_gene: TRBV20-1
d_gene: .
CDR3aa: CSARDVQGLWNSPLHF
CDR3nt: TGCAGTGCTAGAGATGTCCAGGGATTGTGGAATTCACCCCTCCACTTT

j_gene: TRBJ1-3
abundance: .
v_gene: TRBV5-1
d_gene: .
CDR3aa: CASSELGPGNTIYF
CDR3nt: TGCGCCAGCAGCGAGTTGGGGCCTGGAAACACCATATATTTT

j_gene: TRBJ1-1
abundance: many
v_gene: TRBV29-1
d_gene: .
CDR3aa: CSAVGQYTEAFF
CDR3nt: TGCAGCGCAGTCGGACAGTACACTGAAGCTTTCTTT

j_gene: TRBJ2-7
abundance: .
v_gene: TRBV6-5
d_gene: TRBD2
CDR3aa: CASSYSGLAGEYNEQYF
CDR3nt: TGTGCCAGCAGTTACTCGGGACTAGCGGGAGAATACAATGAGCAGTACTTC

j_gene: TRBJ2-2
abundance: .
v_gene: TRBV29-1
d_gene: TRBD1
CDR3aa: CSALEPGQGALRWGEELFF
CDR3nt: TGCAGCGCTCTCGAACCGGGACAGGGGGCCCTAAGATGGGGCGAGGAGCTGTTTTTT

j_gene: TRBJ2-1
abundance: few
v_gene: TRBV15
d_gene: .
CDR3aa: CATSKDIEETQFF
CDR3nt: TGTGCCACCAGCAAAGACATTGAAGAGACCCAGTTCTTC

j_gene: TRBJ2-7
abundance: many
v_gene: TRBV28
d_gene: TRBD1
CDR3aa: CASTSIPGQEHRSYEQYF
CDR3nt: TGTGCCAGCACTTCGATCCCGGGACAGGAACACCGCTCCTACGAGCAGTACTTC

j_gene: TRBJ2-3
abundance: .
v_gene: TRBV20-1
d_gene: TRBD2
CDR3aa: CSASSGLAGPTDTQYF
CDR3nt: TGCAGTGCTTCAAGCGGGCTAGCGGGACCCACAGATACGCAGTATTTT

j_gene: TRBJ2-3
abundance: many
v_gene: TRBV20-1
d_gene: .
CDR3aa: CSASRRDSNTDTQYF
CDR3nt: TGCAGTGCTAGTCGCCGGGACTCAAACACAGATACGCAGTATTTT

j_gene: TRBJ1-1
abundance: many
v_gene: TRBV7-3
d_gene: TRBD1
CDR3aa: CASRETGTANTEAFF
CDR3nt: TGTGCCAGCAGGGAAACCGGGACAGCTAACACTGAAGCTTTCTTT

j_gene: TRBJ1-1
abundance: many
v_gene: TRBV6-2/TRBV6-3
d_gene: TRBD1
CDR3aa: CASRRNFQGALGMNTEAFF
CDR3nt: TGTGCCAGCAGGCGGAACTTCCAGGGGGCGCTGGGAATGAACACTGAAGCTTTCTTT

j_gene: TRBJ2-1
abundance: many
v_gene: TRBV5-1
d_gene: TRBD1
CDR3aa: CASSLEGGAIGREQFF
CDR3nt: TGCGCCAGCAGCTTGGAAGGGGGCGCGATCGGTCGTGAGCAGTTCTTC

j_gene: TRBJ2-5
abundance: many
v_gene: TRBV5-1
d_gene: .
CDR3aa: CASRQGHQETQYF
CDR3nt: TGCGCCAGCAGACAGGGACACCAAGAGACCCAGTACTTC

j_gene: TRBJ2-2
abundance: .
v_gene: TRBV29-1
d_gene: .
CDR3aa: CSVELRGTGNTGELFF
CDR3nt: TGCAGCGTTGAACTAAGGGGGACCGGGAACACCGGGGAGCTGTTTTTT

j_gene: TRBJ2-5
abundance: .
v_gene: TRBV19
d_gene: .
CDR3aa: CASQGHRTQYF
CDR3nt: TGTGCCAGTCAGGGTCACCGGACCCAGTACTTC

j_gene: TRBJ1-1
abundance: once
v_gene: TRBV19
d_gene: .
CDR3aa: CASSKTVNTEASF
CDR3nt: TGTGCCAGTAGTAAGACAGTGAACACTGAAGCTTCCTTT

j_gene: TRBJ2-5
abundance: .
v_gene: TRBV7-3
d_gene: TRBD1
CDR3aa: CASSSPSGQHQETQYF
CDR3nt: TGTGCCAGCAGCTCACCGTCGGGACAGCACCAAGAGACCCAGTACTTC

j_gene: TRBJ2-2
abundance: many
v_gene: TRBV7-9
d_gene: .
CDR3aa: CASSSPPRTVGELFF
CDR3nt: TGTGCCAGCAGCTCTCCTCCTCGGACTGTCGGGGAGCTGTTTTTT

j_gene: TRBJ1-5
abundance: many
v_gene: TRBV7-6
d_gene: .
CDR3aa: CASSPGRAGQPQHF
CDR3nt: TGTGCCAGCAGCCCGGGCAGGGCTGGACAGCCCCAGCATTTT

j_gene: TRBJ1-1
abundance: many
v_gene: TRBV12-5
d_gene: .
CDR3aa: CASVGVRSGTEAFF
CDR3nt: TGTGCTAGTGTGGGTGTTCGGTCGGGCACTGAAGCTTTCTTT

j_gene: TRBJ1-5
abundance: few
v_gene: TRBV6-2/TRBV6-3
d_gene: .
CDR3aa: CASSYLTGNQPQHF
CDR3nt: TGTGCCAGCAGTTATTTGACAGGAAATCAGCCCCAGCATTTT

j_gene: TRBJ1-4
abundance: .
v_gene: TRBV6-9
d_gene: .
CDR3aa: CASSYDGGSSKKLFF
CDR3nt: TGTGCCAGCAGTTACGACGGGGGTTCATCGAAAAAACTGTTTTTT

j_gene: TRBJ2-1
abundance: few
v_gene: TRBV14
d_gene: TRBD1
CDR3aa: CASSQRGTGDRNEQFF
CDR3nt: TGTGCCAGCAGCCAAAGGGGGACAGGGGACCGCAATGAGCAGTTCTTC

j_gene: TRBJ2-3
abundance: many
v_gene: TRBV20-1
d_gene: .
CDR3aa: CSAPTGVTDTQYF
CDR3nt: TGCAGTGCCCCGACGGGTGTCACAGATACGCAGTATTTT

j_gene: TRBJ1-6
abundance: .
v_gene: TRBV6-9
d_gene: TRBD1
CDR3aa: CASSYFPGQGGSPLHF
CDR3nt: TGTGCCAGCAGTTACTTTCCGGGACAGGGTGGGTCACCCCTCCACTTT

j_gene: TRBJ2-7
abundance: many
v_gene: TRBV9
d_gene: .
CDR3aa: CASSQKTWGEQYF
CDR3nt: TGTGCCAGCAGCCAGAAGACCTGGGGCGAGCAGTACTTC

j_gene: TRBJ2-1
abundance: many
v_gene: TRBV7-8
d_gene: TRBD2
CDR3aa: CASSLTSGPSSYNEQFF
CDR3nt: TGTGCCAGCAGCTTAACTAGCGGCCCCAGCTCCTACAATGAGCAGTTCTTC

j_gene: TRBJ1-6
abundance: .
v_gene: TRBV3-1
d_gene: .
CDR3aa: CASSQVLSNSPLHF
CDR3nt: TGTGCCAGCAGCCAAGTTCTCAGTAATTCACCCCTCCACTTT

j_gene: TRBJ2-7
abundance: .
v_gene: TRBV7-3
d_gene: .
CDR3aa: CASSLGLAPKIDYEQYF
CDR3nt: TGTGCCAGCAGCTTAGGGCTAGCGCCAAAAATTGACTACGAGCAGTACTTC

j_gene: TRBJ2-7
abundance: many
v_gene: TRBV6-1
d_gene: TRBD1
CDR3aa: CASSVTIRQGAAPYEQYF
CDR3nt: TGTGCCAGCAGTGTAACGATCCGACAGGGGGCCGCTCCCTACGAGCAGTACTTC